This T cell receptor (beta chain) was retrieved from a study of synovial regulatory T cells in juvenile arthritis (dated by TCRdb to between 2015 and 2017). About the investigation overall: Of the sequenced patients, three were therapy-naive, one was treated with methotrexate plus infliximab, several were treated with methotrexate, and one lacked treatment information. The TCR repertoire comparisons covered Treg and Teff subsets from approximately twelve JIA patients with active disease. The study compared the TCRbeta CDR3 repertoires of blood iaTreg cells, other blood Treg cells and synovial fluid Treg cells taken from matched patient samples. Effector T cell subsets from the study cohort were also sequenced for comparisons, but the Treg dataset by itself includes only blood Treg cells and synovial fluid Treg cells. Broad study findings and their caveats: iaTreg TCR repertoires were largely private across patients and partially overlapped with synovial Teff and blood CPL repertoires. More CDR3 sequences were shared by synovial Treg cells with iaTreg cells than with other blood Treg cells, and a closer relation was confirmed by Chao-Jaccard similarity. Blood iaTreg cells showed lower TCR diversity than other blood Treg cells, consistent with antigen-driven expansion.

The library relied on the immunoSEQ multiplex PCR assay. TCRbeta CDR3 sequencing was carried out by Adaptive Biotechnologies. The authors' analysis ran thus. Repertoire similarity used the Chao-modified Jaccard index and median clonotype overlap from 200 random subsamples at equal sample size. The similarity analyses were based on either productive nucleotide sequences or amino acid sequences translated in silico. To compare repertoires, the researchers applied hierarchical clustering with single linkage as well as t-SNE, based on Chao-modified Jaccard distances. Repertoire diversity was measured with the Renyi index after sample size normalisation across a range of alpha values. The table comes from immuneACCESS by way of TCRdb, which keeps in-frame sequences with V and J called. Part of the clones is missing from these tables; in studies checked, under half for an unresolved V gene and the rest for unknown reasons. D and trimming come from the DNA, and the V and J calls and clone size come from that table. The table for this sample shows 9,500 to 10,000 clones. 1.7% of the sample belongs to the ten largest clones.

Of note for this clone: What antigen it recognizes has not been identified.

iaTreg cells were defined as HLA-DR+ Treg cells, were more frequent in NO ID patients than in ID patients at Tend, and were hypothesised to expand during inflammation. The donors for the TCR repertoire analysis were roughly 11 juvenile idiopathic arthritis patients with active disease who had not reached inactive disease, of whom 3 were polyarticular and 8 were oligoarticular. The median age of the TCR-sequenced patients was about 10 years (range roughly 2.4-25), and their median disease duration was 7 years (range 0.2-19.1). The samples used for TCR repertoire analysis were collected at two centres in Italy. Peripheral blood mononuclear cells were separated using a Histopaque-1077 density gradient and frozen in about 90% FCS with around 10% DMSO. The CDR3 numbers 15 residues from cysteine through phenylalanine. The DNA is not on file. CDR1 and CDR2 were assigned from the germline V gene as LGHNA and YSLEER.

Sequenced sample: Treg cells from blood. The sample's cell subset or site label, decoded: HLA-DR+ inflammation-associated blood Treg cells. The receptor was derived from a donor younger than 35 with juvenile idiopathic arthritis. Here the chain combines TRBV4-3 and TRBJ1-6. The CDR3 sequence is CASSDGRSYNSPLHF.